The source of this T cell receptor beta chain is a study of blood T cell repertoires in COVID-19. As for the study in general: There were acute and convalescent COVID-19 samples, and they came from the United States, Italy and Spain. The cDNA or gDNA used as material had been derived from T cells, B-cell-depleted T cells, or PBMCs.

Trimming left V 4 bases short and J 3 bases short, with 3 bases between. From germline, CDR1 is MGHDK and CDR2 SYGVNS. The CDR3 loop spans 11 amino acids. The authors' processing: Scientists estimated how many nucleated cells there were by amplifying reference gene primers. The data were produced by immunoSEQ multiplex PCR, yet TCRdb's version contains in-frame clones alone and is incomplete. V and J calls and clone size are copied from that table; D and trimming were computed from the DNA. The sample lists hundreds of thousands of clones, around 82% occurring once. Specimen: peripheral blood. V is TRBV25-1 and J is TRBJ2-5; D remains ambiguous. This receptor was identified in a woman in her 50s who had recovered from COVID-19. The CDR3, as DNA: TGTGCCAGCAGTGCAAAAGAGACCCAGTACTTC. Amino acid sequence: CASSAKETQYF.